What follows are 10 T cell receptor beta chains derived from one specimen sequenced in a study of blood T cell repertoires in COVID-19. Profiled with immunoSEQ multiplex PCR; TCRdb holds only in-frame clones, not every one. Of over 85,000 clones listed, approximately 90% are singletons. The material sequenced was peripheral blood. These receptors were collected from a human donor with COVID-19, enrolled during active disease. The donor label of this sample is uncertain.

The DNA of the CDR3 is TGTGCCAGCAGCACCGGCACCCGATTGGAGGGGACAGATACGCAGTATTTT. Translated, it gives CASSTGTRLEGTDTQYF. The V gene is TRBV5-4, the J gene TRBJ2-3; possibly TRBD2 for D (6 bases). This CDR3 contains 17 residues. V lost 4 bases, J lost 3 bases, and 21 bases lay in between. CDR1 and CDR2 from the germline V gene are SGHNT and YYREEE (reference sequence).

The rearrangement links TRBV12-3 or TRBV12-4 to TRBJ2-3; D unclear. This CDR3 is 12 amino acids long. V was cut by 6 bases and J by 6 bases, with 10 bases left in between. For the CDR3, the DNA is TGTGCCAGCAGCCTCGTAGCTGATACGCAGTATTTT. Protein sequence: CASSLVADTQYF.

V is TRBV7-9 and J is TRBJ1-3, with unresolved D. The CDR3 is 14 residues long. Germline V gives CDR1 SEHNR, CDR2 FQNEAQ (reference sequence). Trimming removed 4 bases at V and 2 bases at J, with 9 bases between. CDR3 bases: TGTGCCAGCAGCTGGAACGAGGCTGGAAACACCATATATTTT. It encodes CASSWNEAGNTIYF. The complete variable domain, with remaining parts taken from reference TRBV7-9 and TRBJ1-3, reads DTGVSQNPRHKITKRGQNVTFRCDPISEHNRLYWYRQTLGQGPEFLTYFQNEAQLEKSRLLSDRFSAERPKGSFSTLEIQRTEQGDSAMYLCASSWNEAGNTIYFGEGSWLTVV.

The chain carries TRBV5-1 and TRBJ1-2, with 8 bases matching TRBD1. The CDR3 runs to 14 residues. Germline V gene data show CDR1 as SGHRS and CDR2 as YFSETQ. The V segment lost 1 base and the J segment 6 bases; nucleotides outside the gene matches: 5. The CDR3 sequence: CASSLIGQGDGYTF. CDR3 DNA sequence: TGCGCCAGCAGCTTGATAGGACAGGGTGATGGCTACACCTTC.

This sequence joins TRBV11-2 and TRBJ1-2, with a possible D match to TRBD1 (5 bases). Germline V CDR1 and CDR2: SGHAT, FQNNGV. With 0 bases removed from V and 8 bases from J, the gap between germline ends came to 7 bases. CDR3 length: 12 residues. The CDR3 loop reads CASSLENRGYTF. CDR3 coding DNA: TGTGCCAGCAGCTTAGAGAACAGGGGCTACACCTTC.

This clone showed up just once. V is TRBV6-1 and J is TRBJ1-2; TRBD1 agrees at 7 bases. The germline V gene has CDR1 MNHNS and CDR2 SASEGT. The CDR3 totals 14 residues. Trimming removed 1 base from V and 5 bases from J; junction bases left unmatched: 4. The CDR3 spells CASSEEVRGYGYTF. The CDR3 nucleotides are TGTGCCAGCAGTGAAGAGGTCAGGGGGTATGGCTACACCTTC.

This chain joins TRBV2 and TRBJ2-7, with TRBD2 matching over 9 bases. The junction had 5 bases not matched to a gene; V was cut back by 6 bases and J by 2 bases. CDR1 and CDR2 (germline): SNHLY, FYNNEI. The CDR3 runs to 14 residues. The CDR3 loop is CASRGTSGPYEQYF. The CDR3 bases are TGTGCCAGCAGAGGAACTAGCGGGCCCTACGAGCAGTACTTC.

This clone showed up just once. This sequence joins TRBV3-1 (or the pseudogene TRBV3-2) and TRBJ2-1; maybe TRBD1 (6 bases). V was cut by 5 bases and J by 7 bases, with 9 bases left in between. The CDR3 is 12 amino acids. CDR1 LGHDT and CDR2 YNNKEL come from the germline V gene (reference sequence). The CDR3, as DNA: TGTGCCAGCAGCAAACAGGGAAATGAGCAGTTCTTC. It translates to CASSKQGNEQFF.

The rearrangement joins TRBV29-1 to TRBJ2-7; 7 bases match TRBD1. From germline, CDR1 is SQVTM and CDR2 ANQGSEA. Trimming removed 7 bases from V and 6 bases from J; junction bases left unmatched: 9. The CDR3 runs 12 residues. CDR3 loop: CSARGSQTEQYF. In nucleotides, the CDR3 is TGCAGCGCCAGGGGGTCCCAAACCGAGCAGTACTTC.

The rearrangement links TRBV6-5 to TRBJ1-3; D remains unclear. Per germline, CDR1 MNHEY and CDR2 SVGAGI. The CDR3 consists of 14 residues. The V and J ends lost 5 bases and 2 bases respectively, with 10 bases between them. Here the CDR3 DNA reads TGTGCCAGCAGTAGAGGCGGGACTGGAAACACCATATATTTT. As protein: CASSRGGTGNTIYF.